A single sample is the source of the 16 T cell receptor beta chains below, sequenced in a study of T-cell memory formation after mild COVID-19. TCRdb passed the 5' RACE reads through MiXCR, listing each CDR3 protein once. This sample has a few hundred thousand distinct CDR3 sequences; approximately 16% occur once, and the top ten carry roughly a fifth. Sequences were obtained from PBMCs or a T cell subset sorted from them (not recorded which). All receptors come from a man in his late teens or twenties who had mild COVID-19 (a few samples of this study predate the infection). Cell type and time point are not known.

This clonotype occurred a few times. The rearrangement links TRBV10-2 to TRBJ1-2; D gene ambiguous. Germline CDR1 is WSHSY and CDR2 is SAAADI. V was trimmed by 0 bases and J by 8 bases, leaving 13 bases between them. This CDR3 has 14 amino acids. Here the CDR3 reads CASSESKPGEGYTF. CDR3 sequence (DNA): TGCGCCAGCAGTGAGTCGAAGCCGGGAGAGGGCTACACCTTC.

This clonotype was observed a handful of times. The chain joins TRBV7-9 to TRBJ2-3; a possible D gene is TRBD1 (6 bases). V lost 3 bases and J lost 11, with 15 bases in between. The CDR3 is 13 residues long. Per germline, CDR1 SEHNR and CDR2 FQNEAQ (reference sequence). CDR3 sequence reads: CASSFAETGVQYF. In DNA form, the CDR3 reads TGTGCCAGCAGCTTCGCAGAGACAGGCGTGCAGTATTTT.

This chain connects TRBV19 to TRBJ2-7; the D gene is possibly TRBD2 (5 bases). Trimming removed 5 bases at V and 2 bases at J, with 13 bases between. The germline V gene has CDR1 LNHDA and CDR2 SQIVND (reference sequence). The CDR3 is 14 amino acids. Written as DNA, the CDR3 is TGTGCCAGTAGTGAGATAGAGGGTCCCTACGAGCAGTACTTC. It is translated as CASSEIEGPYEQYF.

The V call is TRBV11-2, the J call TRBJ2-3, with 13 bases matching TRBD2. This CDR3 region has 19 residues. With V trimmed by 5 bases and J by 7 bases, 18 bases remained unmatched. The germline V gene has CDR1 SGHAT and CDR2 FQNNGV. CDR3 nucleotides: TGTGCCAGCAGCCGAAGAACTAGCGGGGGGGGAATTCGGGCTCATACGCAGTATTTT. This gives the protein CASSRRTSGGGIRAHTQYF. The variable domain in full, with the rest retrieved from reference TRBV11-2 and TRBJ2-3, is EAGVAQSPRYKIIEKRQSVAFWCNPISGHATLYWYQQILGQGPKLLIQFQNNGVVDDSQLPKDRFSAERLKGVDSTLKIQPAKLEDSAVYLCASSRRTSGGGIRAHTQYFGPGTRLTVL.

In its sample, this clonotype was seen a few times. The rearrangement links TRBV4-3 to TRBJ2-1, with 10 nucleotides matching TRBD1. Germline lookup yields CDR1 LGHNA and CDR2 YSLEER. The CDR3 has 14 residues. The ends lost 3 bases at V and 8 bases at J; junction bases unmatched: 4. CDR3 in DNA: TGCGCCAGCAGCCACTCCGGGACAGGGGATGAGCAGTTCTTC. It specifies CASSHSGTGDEQFF.

This clonotype was seen at least ten times. This chain connects TRBV7-2 to TRBJ2-3, with 9 bases identical to TRBD2. Germline V CDR1 and CDR2: SGHTA, FQGNSA. V lost 5 bases and J lost 6; bases outside the gene matches: 12. The CDR3 has 16 residues. The CDR3 region has the DNA TGTGCCAGCAGCGAAGCGTCGAGCGGGGGGTCGGATACGCAGTATTTT. It translates to CASSEASSGGSDTQYF.

This clonotype showed up just a few times. The V and J genes are TRBV9 and TRBJ1-1; no clear D gene. Between the trimmed V and J ends, which lost 3 bases and 1 base, there was a span of 7 bases. The CDR3 length is 13 residues. CDR1 SGDLS and CDR2 YYNGEE come from the germline V gene. The CDR3 region has the DNA TGTGCCAGCAGCGAGGCACAGAACACTGAAGCTTTCTTT. Protein: CASSEAQNTEAFF.

CDR3 protein: CASSLSARPVTGELFF. In DNA, the CDR3 is TGTGCCAGCAGCTTATCGGCCAGGCCGGTCACCGGGGAGCTGTTTTTT. The chain employs TRBV11-1 and TRBJ2-2; D remains ambiguous. Trimming pared 2 bases from V and 4 bases from J, leaving 14 bases between. The CDR3 length is 16 residues. The germline gives CDR1 SGHAT, CDR2 FQDESV (reference sequence).

This clonotype is labeled large. This chain connects TRBV7-3 to TRBJ2-1, with D hard to call. Germline V CDR1 and CDR2: SGHTA, FQGTGA. The V and J ends lost 5 bases and 10 bases respectively, with 12 bases between them. The CDR3 is made up of 12 amino acids. CDR3 loop: CASSATLGEQFF. For the CDR3, the DNA is TGTGCCAGCAGCGCCACCCTGGGCGAGCAGTTCTTC.

This clonotype appeared many times. The chain uses TRBV7-2 and TRBJ2-3; tentatively, D is TRBD1 (5 bases). Germline CDR1 and CDR2: SGHTA and FQGNSA. CDR3 length: 15 amino acids. Trimming stripped 5 bases from V and 2 bases from J, with 14 bases between. The CDR3 bases are TGTGCCAGCAGCCGAAGCTACAGGACCACAGATACGCAGTATTTT. Translating it yields CASSRSYRTTDTQYF. The entire variable domain, with the rest obtained from reference TRBV7-2 and TRBJ2-3, is as follows: GAGVSQSPSNKVTEKGKDVELRCDPISGHTALYWYRQSLGQGLEFLIYFQGNSAPDKSGLPSDRFSAERTGGSVSTLTIQRTQQEDSAVYLCASSRSYRTTDTQYFGPGTRLTVL.

In this sample, this clonotype turned up many times. V is TRBV29-1 and J is TRBJ1-1; possibly TRBD1 for D (5 bases). The CDR3 is made up of 12 amino acids. Germline V gene data show CDR1 as SQVTM and CDR2 as ANQGSEA. Trimming removed 7 bases at V and 1 base at J, with 10 bases between. The CDR3 DNA reads as TGCAGCGGAGGGGCAGGGAACACTGAAGCTTTCTTT. Protein: CSGGAGNTEAFF.

This clonotype was counted a few times. The chain employs TRBV7-2 and TRBJ1-1; D might be TRBD1 (6 bases). CDR3 length: 15 residues. Germline CDR1 is SGHTA and CDR2 is FQGNSA. The V gene lost 5 bases and the J gene lost 0 bases, with 13 bases spanning the gap. This CDR3 is CASSRIDRMNTEAFF. The CDR3 DNA follows: TGTGCCAGCAGCCGAATCGACAGGATGAACACTGAAGCTTTCTTT.

The rearrangement uses TRBV29-1 and TRBJ2-5, with D tentatively TRBD1 (5 bases). CDR1 and CDR2 (germline): SQVTM, ANQGSEA. Trimming removed 6 bases at V and 1 base at J, with 6 bases between. There are 11 residues in the CDR3. This chain's CDR3 is CSVQGQETQYF. As DNA, the CDR3 is TGCAGCGTCCAGGGCCAAGAGACCCAGTACTTC.

The chain combines TRBV7-6 with TRBJ2-3; TRBD2 might be the D (5 bases). The CDR3 is 17 amino acids. The V end lost 2 bases, the J end lost 1 base, and 16 bases lay between the germline ends. Germline V gene lookup returns CDR1 SGHVS and CDR2 FNYEAQ. CDR3 residues: CASSLMGTGSGTDTQYF. CDR3 DNA: TGTGCCAGCAGCTTAATGGGAACGGGGTCCGGCACAGATACGCAGTATTTT.

This sequence joins TRBV11-3 and TRBJ2-2; the match to TRBD2 covers 12 bases. CDR1 and CDR2 (germline): SGHNT, YENEEA. J lost 4 bases, V lost 4 bases, and 7 bases had no gene match. This CDR3 is built from 17 residues. DNA for the CDR3: TGTGCCAGCAGCTCCAGACTAGCGGGGGCCTTCACCGGGGAGCTGTTTTTT. It is translated as CASSSRLAGAFTGELFF.

Only a few counts were recorded for this clonotype. The chain combines TRBV10-3 with TRBJ2-5; D possibly uses TRBD1 or TRBD2 (6 bases each). CDR3 length: 12 amino acids. Germline V gives CDR1 ENHRY, CDR2 SYGVKD. V dropped 10 bases and J dropped 5 bases, with 14 bases sitting between them. The CDR3 DNA reads as TGTGCCACCGAGGGGGGCCAGGAGACCCAGTACTTC. This encodes CATEGGQETQYF.